This TCR beta chain was captured in a study of blood T cells in healthy people across ages. The overall study: Template switching picked up about one barcoded beta molecule for each two T cells. General observations from the study: Across the age range, TCR beta diversity per million T cells fell in a roughly linear way.

Trimming removed 5 bases at V and 8 bases at J, with 15 bases between. CDR3 size: 13 residues. Germline CDR1 is SGHTA and CDR2 is FQGNSA. Samples each had at least 5.5 micrograms of total RNA extracted. Using a J-beta primer mix together with a sample-barcoded 5' primer, a second PCR was run for about 6 to 11 cycles. TCRdb re-analysed the 5' RACE reads in MiXCR, keeping a single row per CDR3 protein. Here the sample spans fewer than 1,000,000 distinct CDR3 sequences, about 42% being singletons. In regard to this clonotype: The antigen is unknown.

The receptor was isolated from a man in his sixties in good health. The V call is TRBV7-2, the J call TRBJ1-2; D is possibly TRBD1 (5 bases). Material: blood. As DNA, the CDR3 is TGTGCCAGCAGCGATGGGACGAACATAGGCTACACCTTC. Amino acids: CASSDGTNIGYTF.